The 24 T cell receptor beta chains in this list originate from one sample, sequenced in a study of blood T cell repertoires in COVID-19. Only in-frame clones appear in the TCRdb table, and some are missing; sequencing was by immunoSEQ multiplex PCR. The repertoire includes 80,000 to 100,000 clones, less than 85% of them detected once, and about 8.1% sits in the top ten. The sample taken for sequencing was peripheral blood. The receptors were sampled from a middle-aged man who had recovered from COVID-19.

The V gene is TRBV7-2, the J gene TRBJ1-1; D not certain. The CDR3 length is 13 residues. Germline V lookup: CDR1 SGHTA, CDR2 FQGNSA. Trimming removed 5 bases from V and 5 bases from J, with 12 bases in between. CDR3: CASSIQEGTEAFF. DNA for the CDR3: TGTGCCAGCAGCATTCAGGAGGGTACTGAAGCTTTCTTT.

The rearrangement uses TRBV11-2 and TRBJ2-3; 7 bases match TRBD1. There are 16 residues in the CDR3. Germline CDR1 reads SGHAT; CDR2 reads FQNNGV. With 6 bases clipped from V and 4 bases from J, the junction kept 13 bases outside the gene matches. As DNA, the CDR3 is TGTGCCAGCAGGCGTGTTAGGGGACAGCACTCAGATACGCAGTATTTT. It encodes CASRRVRGQHSDTQYF. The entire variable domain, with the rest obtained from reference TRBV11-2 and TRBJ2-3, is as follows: EAGVAQSPRYKIIEKRQSVAFWCNPISGHATLYWYQQILGQGPKLLIQFQNNGVVDDSQLPKDRFSAERLKGVDSTLKIQPAKLEDSAVYLCASRRVRGQHSDTQYFGPGTRLTVL.

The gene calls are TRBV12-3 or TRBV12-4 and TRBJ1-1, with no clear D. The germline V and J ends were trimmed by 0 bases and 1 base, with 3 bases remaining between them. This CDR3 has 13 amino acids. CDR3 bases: TGTGCCAGCAGTTTAGCCGGGAACACTGAAGCTTTCTTT. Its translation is CASSLAGNTEAFF.

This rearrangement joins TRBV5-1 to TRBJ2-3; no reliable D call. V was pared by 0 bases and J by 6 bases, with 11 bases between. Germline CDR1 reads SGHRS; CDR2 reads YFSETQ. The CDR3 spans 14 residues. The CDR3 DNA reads TGCGCCAGCAGCTTGGATCGGTTGAGGGATACGCAGTATTTT. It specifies CASSLDRLRDTQYF.

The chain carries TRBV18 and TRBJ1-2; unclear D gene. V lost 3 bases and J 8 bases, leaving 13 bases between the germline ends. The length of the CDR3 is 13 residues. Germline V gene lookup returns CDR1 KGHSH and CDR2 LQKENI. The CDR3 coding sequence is TGTGCCAGCTCACCCCCTGGAGGGTACGGCTACACCTTC. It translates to CASSPPGGYGYTF.

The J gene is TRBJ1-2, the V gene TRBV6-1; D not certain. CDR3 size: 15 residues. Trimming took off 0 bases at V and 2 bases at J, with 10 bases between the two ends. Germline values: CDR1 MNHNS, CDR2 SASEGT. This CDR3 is CASSEAGLGNYGYTF. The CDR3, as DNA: TGTGCCAGCAGTGAAGCCGGGTTAGGCAACTATGGCTACACCTTC.

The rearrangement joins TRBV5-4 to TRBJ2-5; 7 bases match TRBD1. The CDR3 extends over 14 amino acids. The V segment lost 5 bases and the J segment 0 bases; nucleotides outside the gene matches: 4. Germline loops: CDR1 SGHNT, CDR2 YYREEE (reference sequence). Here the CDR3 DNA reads TGTGCCAGCAGACCTGGACAGGACCAAGAGACCCAGTACTTC. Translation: CASRPGQDQETQYF.

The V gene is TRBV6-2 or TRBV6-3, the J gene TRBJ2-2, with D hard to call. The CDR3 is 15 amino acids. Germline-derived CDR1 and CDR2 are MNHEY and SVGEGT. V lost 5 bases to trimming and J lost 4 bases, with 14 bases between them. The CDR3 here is CASSPRAFRTGELFF. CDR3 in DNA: TGTGCCAGCAGTCCACGCGCGTTTCGCACCGGGGAGCTGTTTTTT.

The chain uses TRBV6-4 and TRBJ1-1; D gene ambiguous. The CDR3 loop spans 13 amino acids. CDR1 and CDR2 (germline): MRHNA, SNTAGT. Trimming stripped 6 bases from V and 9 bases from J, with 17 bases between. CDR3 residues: CASSLQAGNQAFF. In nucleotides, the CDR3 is TGTGCCAGCAGCCTTCAGGCGGGGAACCAAGCTTTCTTT.

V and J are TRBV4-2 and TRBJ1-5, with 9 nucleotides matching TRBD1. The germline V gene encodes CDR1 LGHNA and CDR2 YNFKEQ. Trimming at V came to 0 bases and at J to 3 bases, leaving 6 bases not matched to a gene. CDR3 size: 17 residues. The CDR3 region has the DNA TGTGCCAGCAGCCAAGATTGGGGGACAGGGAACAATCAGCCCCAGCATTTT. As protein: CASSQDWGTGNNQPQHF.

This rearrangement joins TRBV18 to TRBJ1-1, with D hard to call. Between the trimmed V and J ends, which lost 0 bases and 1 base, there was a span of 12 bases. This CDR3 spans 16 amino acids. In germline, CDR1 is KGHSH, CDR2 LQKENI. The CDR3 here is CASSPPFSGKNTEAFF. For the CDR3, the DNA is TGTGCCAGCTCACCACCGTTTTCGGGGAAGAACACTGAAGCTTTCTTT. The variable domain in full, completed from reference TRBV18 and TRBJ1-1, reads NAGVMQNPRHLVRRRGQEARLRCSPMKGHSHVYWYRQLPEEGLKFMVYLQKENIIDESGMPKERFSAEFPKEGPSILRIQQVVRGDSAAYFCASSPPFSGKNTEAFFGQGTRLTVV.

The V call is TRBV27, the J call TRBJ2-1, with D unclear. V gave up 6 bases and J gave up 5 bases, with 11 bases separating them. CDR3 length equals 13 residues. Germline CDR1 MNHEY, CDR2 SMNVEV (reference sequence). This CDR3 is CASSPYVHNEQFF. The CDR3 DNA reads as TGTGCCAGCAGCCCTTATGTTCACAATGAGCAGTTCTTC.

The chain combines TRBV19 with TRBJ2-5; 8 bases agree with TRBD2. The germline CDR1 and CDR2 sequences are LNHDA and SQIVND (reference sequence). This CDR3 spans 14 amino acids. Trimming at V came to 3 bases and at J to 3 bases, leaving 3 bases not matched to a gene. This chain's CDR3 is CASSITGGEETQYF. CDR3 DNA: TGTGCCAGTAGTATCACGGGGGGGGAAGAGACCCAGTACTTC. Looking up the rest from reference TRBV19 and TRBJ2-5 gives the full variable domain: DGGITQSPKYLFRKEGQNVTLSCEQNLNHDAMYWYRQDPGQGLRLIYYSQIVNDFQKGDIAEGYSVSREKKESFPLTVTSAQKNPTAFYLCASSITGGEETQYFGPGTRLLVL.

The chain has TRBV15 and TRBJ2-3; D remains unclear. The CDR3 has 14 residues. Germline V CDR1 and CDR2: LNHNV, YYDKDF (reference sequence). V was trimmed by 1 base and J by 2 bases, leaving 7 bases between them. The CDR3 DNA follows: TGTGCCACCAGCAGAGGCGACACCACAGATACGCAGTATTTT. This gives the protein CATSRGDTTDTQYF.

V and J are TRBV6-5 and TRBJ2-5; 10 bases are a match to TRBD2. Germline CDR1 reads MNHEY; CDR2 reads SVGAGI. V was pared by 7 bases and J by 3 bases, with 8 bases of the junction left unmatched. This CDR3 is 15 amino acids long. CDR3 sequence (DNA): TGTGCCAGCAATAGCGGGAGGTTGGGGAAAGAGACCCAGTACTTC. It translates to CASNSGRLGKETQYF.

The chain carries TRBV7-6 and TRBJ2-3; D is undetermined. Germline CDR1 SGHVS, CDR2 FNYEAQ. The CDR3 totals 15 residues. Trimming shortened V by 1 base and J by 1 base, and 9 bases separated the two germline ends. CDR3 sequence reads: CASSLGAPGTDTQYF. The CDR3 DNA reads TGTGCCAGCAGCTTAGGCGCTCCTGGCACAGATACGCAGTATTTT.

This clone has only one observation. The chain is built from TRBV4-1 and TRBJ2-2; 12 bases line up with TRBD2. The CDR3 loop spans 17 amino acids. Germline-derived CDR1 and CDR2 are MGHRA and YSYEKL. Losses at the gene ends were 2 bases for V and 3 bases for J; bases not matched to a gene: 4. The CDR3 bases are TGCGCCAGCAGCCAAACCCTAGCGGGAGGGTACACCGGGGAGCTGTTTTTT. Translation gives CASSQTLAGGYTGELFF.

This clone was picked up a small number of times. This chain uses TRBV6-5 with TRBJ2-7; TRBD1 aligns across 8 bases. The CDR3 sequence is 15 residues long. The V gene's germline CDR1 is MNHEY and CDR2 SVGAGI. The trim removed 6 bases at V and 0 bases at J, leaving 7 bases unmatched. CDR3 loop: CASRADRASSYEQYF. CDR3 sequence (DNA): TGTGCCAGCAGGGCGGACAGGGCTAGCTCCTACGAGCAGTACTTC.

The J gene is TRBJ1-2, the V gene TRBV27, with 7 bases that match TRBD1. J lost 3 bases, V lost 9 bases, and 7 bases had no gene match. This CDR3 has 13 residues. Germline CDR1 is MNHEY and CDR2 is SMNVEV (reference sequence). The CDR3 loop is CASRRQGDYGYTF. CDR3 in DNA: TGTGCCAGTCGACGACAGGGCGACTATGGCTACACCTTC.

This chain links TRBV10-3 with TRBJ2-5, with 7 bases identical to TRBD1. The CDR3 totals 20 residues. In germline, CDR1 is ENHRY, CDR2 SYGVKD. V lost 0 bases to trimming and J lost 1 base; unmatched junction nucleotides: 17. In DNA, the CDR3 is TGTGCCATCAGTGAGTCGATTTCAAACAGGGGAACATCGGGCCAAGAGACCCAGTACTTC. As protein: CAISESISNRGTSGQETQYF.

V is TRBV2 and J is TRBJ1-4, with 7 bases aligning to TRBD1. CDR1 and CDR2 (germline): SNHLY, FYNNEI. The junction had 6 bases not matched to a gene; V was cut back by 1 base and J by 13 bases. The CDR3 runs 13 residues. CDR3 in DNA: TGTGCCAGCAGTGAAGGGCGACAGGGAGTACTGTTTTTT. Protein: CASSEGRQGVLFF.

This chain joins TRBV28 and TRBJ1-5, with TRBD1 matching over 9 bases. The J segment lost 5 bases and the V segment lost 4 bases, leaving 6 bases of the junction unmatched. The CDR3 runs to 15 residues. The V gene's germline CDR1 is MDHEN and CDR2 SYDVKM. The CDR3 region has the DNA TGTGCCAGCAGTTCGGGACAGGGAGTGGATCAGCCCCAGCATTTT. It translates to CASSSGQGVDQPQHF.

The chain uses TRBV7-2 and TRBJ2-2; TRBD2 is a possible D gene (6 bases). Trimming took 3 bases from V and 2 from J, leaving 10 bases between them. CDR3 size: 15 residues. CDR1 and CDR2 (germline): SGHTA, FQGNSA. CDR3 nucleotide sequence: TGTGCCAGCAGCTTCCCCGGGAGCAACACCGGGGAGCTGTTTTTT. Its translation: CASSFPGSNTGELFF.

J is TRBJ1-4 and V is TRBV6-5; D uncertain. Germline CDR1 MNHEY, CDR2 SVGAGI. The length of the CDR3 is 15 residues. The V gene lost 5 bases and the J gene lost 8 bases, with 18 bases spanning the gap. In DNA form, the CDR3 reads TGTGCCAGCAGTCGCCCCCCGGTGGGCGCCGAAAAACTGTTTTTT. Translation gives CASSRPPVGAEKLFF.